Following are 32 T cell receptor beta chains from one sample sequenced in a study of chemoradiotherapy in HPV16-positive cancers. Assay: immunoSEQ multiplex PCR; the TCRdb copy retains only in-frame clones and omits some. The sample contains 40,000 or so clones, roughly 77% of which appear only once. The input for sequencing was blood, taken from a patient who underwent chemoradiotherapy. These receptors originate from a human donor with HPV-associated anogenital cancer.

This clone was detected only once. This chain uses TRBV5-5 with TRBJ2-7; TRBD1 is a possible D gene (5 bases). This CDR3 is built from 12 residues. CDR1 and CDR2 (germline): SGHKS, YYEKEE (reference sequence). Trimming shortened V by 4 bases and J by 3 bases, and 8 bases separated the two germline ends. The CDR3 reads CASSPGYYEQYF. CDR3 DNA sequence: TGTGCCAGCAGCCCAGGGTACTACGAGCAGTACTTC.

This clone was detected only a few times. The rearrangement links TRBV2 to TRBJ2-3; D possibly corresponds to TRBD1 (6 bases). CDR1 and CDR2 from the germline V gene are SNHLY and FYNNEI. This CDR3 spans 13 amino acids. Deletions cut 9 bases from V and 1 base from J, with 11 bases between. The CDR3 is CASGDIGTDTQYF. CDR3 in DNA: TGTGCCAGTGGGGACATTGGCACAGATACGCAGTATTTT.

This clone showed up just a few times. The J gene is TRBJ1-2, the V gene TRBV4-1; tentative D call: TRBD1 (6 bases). CDR3 length: 13 residues. Trimming cost V 6 bases and J 8 bases, with 16 bases left between them. CDR1 is MGHRA and CDR2 is YSYEKL in the germline V gene. The CDR3, as DNA: TGCGCCAGCAGTCTAGCAGGGGAGAAGGGCTACACCTTC. It encodes CASSLAGEKGYTF.

V is TRBV7-6 and J is TRBJ1-6, with TRBD1 identical over 7 bases. With V trimmed by 5 bases and J by 6 bases, 7 bases remained unmatched. CDR1 is SGHVS and CDR2 is FNYEAQ in the germline V gene. This CDR3 contains 15 residues. The CDR3 loop is CASSPRQGGNSPLHF. CDR3 coding DNA: TGTGCCAGCAGCCCGAGACAGGGAGGTAATTCACCCCTCCACTTT.

This clone occurred once. This CDR3 is CASSWDGNNYGYTF. The CDR3 DNA is TGCGCCAGCAGCTGGGACGGGAATAACTATGGCTACACCTTC. The rearrangement links TRBV5-1 to TRBJ1-2; D might be TRBD1 (5 bases). CDR3 size: 14 residues. The germline V and J ends were trimmed by 3 bases and 1 base, with 10 bases remaining between them. Germline V CDR1 and CDR2: SGHRS, YFSETQ.

This clone was detected only a few times. For the CDR3, the DNA is TGCGCCAGCAGCGACGGCCTTAATGAAAAACTGTTTTTT. Amino acids: CASSDGLNEKLFF. V usage is TRBV5-1 and J usage is TRBJ1-4; D uncertain. With 4 bases removed from V and 4 bases from J, the gap between germline ends came to 8 bases. Germline V lookup: CDR1 SGHRS, CDR2 YFSETQ. The CDR3 covers 13 residues.

This chain uses TRBV7-2 with TRBJ1-4; perhaps TRBD1 as D (5 bases). The CDR3 sequence is 15 residues long. V lost 5 bases and J lost 8, with 18 bases in between. The germline gives CDR1 SGHTA, CDR2 FQGNSA. CDR3 sequence: CASSISGTSDEKLFF. The CDR3 coding sequence is TGTGCCAGCAGCATATCCGGGACGAGCGACGAAAAACTGTTTTTT.

This chain connects TRBV14 to TRBJ2-3; 8 bases are shared with TRBD2. The CDR3 consists of 16 residues. The germline V gene has CDR1 SGHDN and CDR2 FVKESK. Germline trimming cut 1 base from V and 0 bases from J; bases unmatched to any gene: 3. Written as DNA, the CDR3 is TGTGCCAGCAGCCAAGCCTCGGGGGGGAGCACAGATACGCAGTATTTT. Its protein is CASSQASGGSTDTQYF. The variable domain in full, with the rest retrieved from reference TRBV14 and TRBJ2-3, is EAGVTQFPSHSVIEKGQTVTLRCDPISGHDNLYWYRRVMGKEIKFLLHFVKESKQDESGMPNNRFLAERTGGTYSTLKVQPAELEDSGVYFCASSQASGGSTDTQYFGPGTRLTVL.

The V call is TRBV6-5, the J call TRBJ1-5, with unresolved D. V was cut by 7 bases and J by 3 bases, with 10 bases left in between. Germline CDR1 reads MNHEY; CDR2 reads SVGAGI. The CDR3 contains 13 residues. CDR3 coding DNA: TGTGCCAGCAAACGGCAGGACAATCAGCCCCAGCATTTT. Protein product: CASKRQDNQPQHF.

This clone occurred once. CDR3 nucleotide sequence: TGTGCCAGCAGTTACCAGGACAGGGTGGATCAGCCCCAGCATTTT. It is translated as CASSYQDRVDQPQHF. V and J are TRBV6-6 and TRBJ1-5; 8 bases line up with TRBD1. Germline loops: CDR1 MNHNY, CDR2 SVGAGI (reference sequence). The CDR3 has 15 residues. Trimming removed 2 bases from V and 5 bases from J; junction bases left unmatched: 5.

The rearrangement joins TRBV6-6 to TRBJ1-1, with D unresolved. V lost 8 bases and J lost 6, with 10 bases in between. CDR1 and CDR2 from the germline V gene are MNHNY and SVGAGI (reference sequence). The CDR3 covers 11 residues. In DNA form, the CDR3 reads TGTGCCAGCCCCCGCGGGGCTGAAGCTTTCTTT. It encodes CASPRGAEAFF.

Only a few counts were recorded for this clone. This rearrangement joins TRBV2 to TRBJ1-5; possible D gene TRBD1, 5 bases. V shed 4 bases and J shed 4 bases, with 14 bases lying between them. Germline V lookup: CDR1 SNHLY, CDR2 FYNNEI. The CDR3 has 15 amino acids. CDR3 protein: CASSVGRASNQPQHF. The CDR3 DNA sequence: TGTGCCAGCAGTGTGGGCAGGGCAAGTAATCAGCCCCAGCATTTT.

The J gene is TRBJ1-5, the V gene TRBV19; D perhaps matches TRBD1 (5 bases). CDR1 and CDR2 from the germline V gene are LNHDA and SQIVND (reference sequence). Trimming removed 7 bases at V and 0 bases at J, with 16 bases between. This CDR3 is built from 16 residues. This CDR3 is CASKRDDRYSNQPQHF. In nucleotides, the CDR3 is TGTGCCAGTAAGAGGGACGACCGCTATAGCAATCAGCCCCAGCATTTT.

The V call is TRBV21-1, the J call TRBJ1-6. TRBV21-1 is a recognized pseudogene. The length of the CDR3 is 16 residues. The DNA of the CDR3 is TGTGCCAGCAGCAAAGTAGGAGAAAAGGACCCATCACCCCTCCACTTT. It yields the protein CASSKVGEKDPSPLHF.

This clone is a singleton in its sample. The chain is built from TRBV7-2 and TRBJ2-3; the match to TRBD2 covers 7 bases. This CDR3 is built from 14 residues. CDR1 and CDR2 from the germline V gene are SGHTA and FQGNSA. V dropped 5 bases and J dropped 2; count of bases not matched to a gene: 4. The CDR3 region is CASSIGTTTDTQYF. CDR3 bases: TGTGCCAGCAGCATCGGGACTACCACAGATACGCAGTATTTT.

The rearrangement uses TRBV30 and TRBJ1-1; 9 positions agree with TRBD1. J lost 1 base, V lost 6 bases, and 9 bases had no gene match. Germline CDR1 GTSNPN, CDR2 SVGIG (reference sequence). The CDR3 is made up of 15 amino acids. The CDR3 bases are TGTGCCTGCCATAAACAGGGGGCTCGGAACACTGAAGCTTTCTTT. Translation gives CACHKQGARNTEAFF.

The V and J genes are TRBV9 and TRBJ2-1; D unclear. Trimming took 0 bases from V and 8 from J, leaving 15 bases between them. Germline V CDR1 and CDR2: SGDLS, YYNGEE. The CDR3 extends over 15 amino acids. The CDR3: CASSVEETGVDEQFF. The CDR3 nucleotides are TGTGCCAGCAGCGTAGAGGAGACCGGCGTGGATGAGCAGTTCTTC.

In this sample, this clone turned up a few times. The chain joins TRBV5-8 to TRBJ2-1, with TRBD2 matching 12 bases. Germline V gene lookup returns CDR1 SGHTS and CDR2 YDEGEE. The CDR3 consists of 17 residues. V shed 1 base and J 3 bases; nucleotides not matched to a gene: 5. CDR3 residues: CASSLSGTSGFYNEQFF. CDR3 DNA sequence: TGTGCCAGCAGCTTGTCCGGGACTAGCGGGTTCTACAATGAGCAGTTCTTC.

V usage is TRBV6-5 and J usage is TRBJ1-1; D gene uncertain. The CDR3 covers 11 residues. Looked up from germline, CDR1 is MNHEY and CDR2 is SVGAGI. Trimming shortened V by 6 bases and J by 1 base, and 3 bases separated the two germline ends. The CDR3 here is CASSENTEAFF. In DNA, the CDR3 is TGTGCCAGCAGCGAGAACACTGAAGCTTTCTTT.

V gene TRBV4-1 combines with J gene TRBJ2-3; no reliable D call. V lost 2 bases to trimming and J lost 2 bases, with 17 bases between them. CDR3 size: 17 residues. CDR1 is MGHRA, CDR2 YSYEKL, per germline. DNA of the CDR3: TGCGCCAGCAGCCAAACTCCGAGTGGCAGTCTCACAGATACGCAGTATTTT. Its translation is CASSQTPSGSLTDTQYF.

CDR3 in amino acids: CAIRDRTNQPQHF. In DNA, the CDR3 is TGTGCCATCAGGGACAGGACTAATCAGCCCCAGCATTTT. The chain carries TRBV10-3 and TRBJ1-5, with 7 bases aligning to TRBD1. Trimming cost V 6 bases and J 4 bases; bases outside gene matches: 3. Germline V gives CDR1 ENHRY, CDR2 SYGVKD. There are 13 residues in the CDR3.

The chain uses TRBV7-3 and TRBJ2-3, with D possibly being TRBD1 (6 bases). The CDR3 has 13 residues. V gave up 5 bases and J gave up 4 bases, with 10 bases separating them. The germline CDR1 and CDR2 sequences are SGHTA and FQGTGA. The CDR3 bases are TGTGCCAGCAGCGGACAGTCAGCAGATACGCAGTATTTT. Protein: CASSGQSADTQYF.

The rearrangement links TRBV6-5 to TRBJ1-1, with 10 bases lining up with TRBD1. CDR1 is MNHEY, CDR2 SVGAGI, per germline. Germline trimming cut 6 bases from V and 4 bases from J; bases unmatched to any gene: 2. This CDR3 is built from 13 residues. The CDR3 region has the DNA TGTGCCAGCAGGTGGACAGGGGGCACTGAAGCTTTCTTT. This codes for CASRWTGGTEAFF.

The chain carries TRBV27 and TRBJ2-7; tentative D call: TRBD1 (5 bases). The CDR3 covers 14 residues. The germline V gene has CDR1 MNHEY and CDR2 SMNVEV (reference sequence). With 2 bases removed from V and 4 bases from J, the gap between germline ends came to 12 bases. CDR3 nucleotides: TGTGCCAGCAGTTTAAAGGGGTCTGTATACGAGCAGTACTTC. Translation gives CASSLKGSVYEQYF.

The V call is TRBV9, the J call TRBJ2-1; tentatively, D is TRBD1 (6 bases). This CDR3 region has 14 residues. The V gene's germline CDR1 is SGDLS and CDR2 YYNGEE. V was cut by 2 bases and J by 3 bases, with 9 bases left in between. The CDR3 DNA follows: TGTGCCAGCAGCGTTCAACAGGGCTACAATGAGCAGTTCTTC. Protein sequence: CASSVQQGYNEQFF.

The chain has TRBV10-3 and TRBJ2-1; 8 nucleotides agree with TRBD2. Germline assignment: CDR1 ENHRY and CDR2 SYGVKD. The V gene end was trimmed by 10 bases and the J gene end by 5 bases; junction bases not matched to a gene: 7. The CDR3 totals 13 residues. The CDR3 is CASGTRDNNEQFF. The CDR3 DNA reads TGTGCCAGCGGGACTAGGGACAACAATGAGCAGTTCTTC.

The rearrangement joins TRBV7-2 to TRBJ2-3, with TRBD2 matching 7 bases. V shed 2 bases, J shed 6 bases, and the junction held 5 bases outside the gene matches. The CDR3 spans 14 residues. Germline-derived CDR1 and CDR2 are SGHTA and FQGNSA. The CDR3 DNA follows: TGTGCCAGCAGCTTATTCGTGGGGGGGGATACGCAGTATTTT. It translates to CASSLFVGGDTQYF.

Remarks on this clone: A clone one base away is much larger, so this may be a read error. The rearrangement joins TRBV11-2 to TRBJ2-7, with 7 positions matching TRBD1. Germline V gene sequence: CDR1 SGHAT, CDR2 FQNNGV. V dropped 3 bases and J dropped 2; count of bases not matched to a gene: 4. The CDR3 covers 14 residues. CDR3 DNA: TGTGCCAGCAGCTTCGGGACAGCAACCTACGAGCAGTACTTC. It yields the protein CASSFGTATYEQYF.

The chain links TRBV6-1 to TRBJ1-2, with a tentative D call TRBD1 (5 bases). This CDR3 has 11 amino acids. The germline V and J ends were trimmed by 4 bases and 5 bases, with 5 bases remaining between them. CDR1 MNHNS and CDR2 SASEGT come from the germline V gene. The CDR3 DNA follows: TGTGCCAGCAGTGGGGGGTATGGCTACACCTTC. As protein: CASSGGYGYTF.

The chain uses TRBV7-9 and TRBJ1-3; D is ambiguous. The germline V gene encodes CDR1 SEHNR and CDR2 FQNEAQ (reference sequence). Trimming shortened V by 7 bases and J by 1 base, and 8 bases separated the two germline ends. The CDR3 extends over 13 amino acids. CDR3 residues: CASMVYSGNTIYF. DNA for the CDR3: TGTGCCAGCATGGTCTATTCTGGAAACACCATATATTTT.

This chain joins TRBV14 and TRBJ1-3; D is undetermined. The CDR3 is 15 amino acids. Germline values: CDR1 SGHDN, CDR2 FVKESK. V was pared by 4 bases and J by 7 bases, with 17 bases between. The CDR3 spells CASSLQAEGRNTIYF. The CDR3 DNA follows: TGTGCCAGCAGCCTCCAGGCGGAGGGTAGGAACACCATATATTTT.

This clone was seen only a few times. The CDR3 DNA reads as TGTGCCAGCAGAATGGGCGGGGGGCAAACAGATACGCAGTATTTT. Its translation is CASRMGGGQTDTQYF. This chain connects TRBV7-3 to TRBJ2-3; TRBD2 agrees at 8 bases. V was pared by 6 bases and J by 3 bases, with 8 bases of the junction left unmatched. The V gene's germline CDR1 is SGHTA and CDR2 FQGTGA. The CDR3 length is 15 residues.